The next 9 T cell receptor beta chains were all read from a single sample in a study of cytomegalovirus exposure and HLA in healthy donors. The PCR employed 60 Vbeta primers together with 13 Jbeta primers. Clones were sequenced by immunoSEQ multiplex PCR, and TCRdb holds only the in-frame ones, with some missing. The sample consists of tens of thousands of clones, roughly two thirds of them appearing once. The material sequenced was PBMCs. The receptors shown here come from a male donor in good health and CMV-seropositive.

This sequence joins TRBV30 and TRBJ2-7; no reliable D call. The V end was cut by 1 base, the J end by 6 bases, with 13 bases between. The CDR3 covers 13 residues. Germline CDR1 GTSNPN, CDR2 SVGIG (reference sequence). The CDR3 is CAWSDRVRSEQYF. CDR3 nucleotide sequence: TGTGCCTGGAGTGACCGGGTGCGGAGCGAGCAGTACTTC.

This rearrangement joins TRBV7-9 to TRBJ1-4, with TRBD1 as a possible D gene (6 bases). This CDR3 is 15 amino acids long. Germline assignment: CDR1 SEHNR and CDR2 FQNEAQ (reference sequence). V lost 5 bases and J lost 6, with 16 bases in between. The CDR3, as DNA: TGTGCCAGCAGCCTAGGACAGACGGCGGATGAAAAACTGTTTTTT. Translated: CASSLGQTADEKLFF.

The chain links TRBV10-2 to TRBJ2-2; 9 bases agree with TRBD2. V lost 2 bases to trimming and J lost 4 bases; unmatched junction nucleotides: 2. Germline V gives CDR1 WSHSY, CDR2 SAAADI. The CDR3 is 15 amino acids. The CDR3 DNA follows: TGCGCCAGCAGTGAGCTAGCGGGGATCACCGGGGAGCTGTTTTTT. This encodes CASSELAGITGELFF.

The J gene is TRBJ1-2, the V gene TRBV6-5; the D gene is possibly TRBD1 (6 bases). Germline V gene sequence: CDR1 MNHEY, CDR2 SVGAGI. The CDR3 runs 15 residues. Trimming left V 8 bases short and J 5 bases short, with 21 bases between. The CDR3 DNA reads as TGTGCCAGCGTCGCACGGGGGGCTGGGAGGTATGGCTACACCTTC. It specifies CASVARGAGRYGYTF.

The chain links TRBV5-6 to TRBJ1-2; D call uncertain. The germline V gene encodes CDR1 SGHDT and CDR2 YYEEEE. Trimming pared 1 base from V and 6 bases from J, leaving 10 bases between. This CDR3 has 13 amino acids. The CDR3 nucleotides read TGTGCCAGCAGCTTGCAGGTGACGGATGGCTACACCTTC. Its translation: CASSLQVTDGYTF.

J is TRBJ1-5 and V is TRBV7-9, with 8 bases lining up with TRBD1. The junction had 5 bases not matched to a gene; V was cut back by 2 bases and J by 2 bases. CDR1 and CDR2 from the germline V gene are SEHNR and FQNEAQ (reference sequence). This CDR3 comprises 16 residues. CDR3 sequence (DNA): TGTGCCAGCAGCTTATGGACAGGGAGGCGCAATCAGCCCCAGCATTTT. Its protein is CASSLWTGRRNQPQHF. Using reference TRBV7-9 and TRBJ1-5 for the parts outside the CDR3, the full variable domain is DTGVSQNPRHKITKRGQNVTFRCDPISEHNRLYWYRQTLGQGPEFLTYFQNEAQLEKSRLLSDRFSAERPKGSFSTLEIQRTEQGDSAMYLCASSLWTGRRNQPQHFGDGTRLSIL.

The J gene is TRBJ2-1, the V gene TRBV5-1; TRBD1 agrees at 9 bases. The CDR3 covers 15 residues. Germline CDR1 reads SGHRS; CDR2 reads YFSETQ. Unmatched junction bases numbered 8, after V lost 2 bases and J lost 8 bases. CDR3 coding DNA: TGCGCCAGCAGCTTACGGGGACAGGGAGGCGATGAGCAGTTCTTC. As protein: CASSLRGQGGDEQFF.

The table lists this clone with many counts. CDR3 in amino acids: CASTRGPSYNEQFF. The CDR3 DNA is TGCGCCAGCACCAGGGGGCCCTCCTACAATGAGCAGTTCTTC. The V call is TRBV10-2, the J call TRBJ2-1; 8 bases match TRBD1. The CDR3 loop spans 14 amino acids. V trimming: 7 bases; J trimming: 0 bases; junction bases outside the gene matches: 2. Germline loops: CDR1 WSHSY, CDR2 SAAADI.

This clone was counted a single time. The rearrangement links TRBV20-1 to TRBJ1-2; unclear D gene. Germline loops: CDR1 DFQATT, CDR2 SNEGSKA (reference sequence). CDR3 length equals 11 residues. Trimming cost V 6 bases and J 8 bases, with 13 bases left between them. CDR3 sequence: CSASSGTGYTF. CDR3 sequence (DNA): TGCAGTGCCAGTAGCGGCACAGGCTACACCTTC.